This T cell receptor beta chain was sequenced during a study of preoperative IRX-2 immunotherapy in early breast cancer. This table comes from immunoSEQ multiplex PCR, and its TCRdb copy is limited to in-frame clones, with some not included. Among roughly 99,000 clones, just over 85% were seen once, and the ten largest hold roughly 2%. V shed 6 bases and J 7 bases; nucleotides not matched to a gene: 6. The CDR3 is 14 residues long. Germline lookup yields CDR1 MDHEN and CDR2 SYDVKM. Treatment noted: preoperative locoregional IRX-2 cytokine immunotherapy. Patients received preoperative, locoregional IRX-2 cytokine immunotherapy in a phase Ib study.

The gene calls are TRBV28 and TRBJ2-5; TRBD2 matches at 12 bases. The starting material was tumor tissue, obtained after IRX-2 immunotherapy. The sequence derives from a human donor with breast cancer. CDR3 region: CASRKLAGGTTQYF. The CDR3 DNA sequence: TGTGCCAGCAGGAAGCTAGCGGGGGGGACGACCCAGTACTTC.